This T cell receptor (beta chain) was retrieved from a study of T cells after yellow fever vaccination (dated by TCRdb to between 2018 and 2020). For the study in its entirety: The SMART-Seq v4 Ultra Low Input RNA kit was used to prepare libraries from fractions with low cell numbers. To track T-cell clones before and after primary and booster YFV17D yellow fever vaccination, bulk TCR alpha and beta repertoires were sequenced longitudinally. Two healthy male donors made up the cohort, one aged 18 to 30 years and the other aged 30 to 39 years. Bulk PBMC replicates and cell subsets were isolated from blood drawn at multiple timepoints before and after both primary and secondary immunization. What the study reported, not specific to this receptor: The secondary T-cell response was weaker than the primary response but faster, peaking on day 5 instead of day 15. A small fraction of clonotypes appeared in both the CD4 and CD8 compartments, likely as a result of convergent recombination. Computational filtering was needed because FACS-sorted repertoires could contain abundant contaminating clonotypes from the bulk population. The study included only two donors, which limits how far the findings can be generalized. Most clones expanded after primary vaccination (around 96% of CD4 and 80% to 90% of CD8) were re-detected after the booster, suggesting that broad memory maintenance occurred.

This clonotype was detected once. The clone's antigen remains unknown. Base qualities were left out, and no much larger clone turns up one base away. Trimming accounts for 4 bases at V and 10 bases at J, while the number of junction bases matched to no gene is 7. There are 14 amino acids in the CDR3, from cysteine to phenylalanine inclusive. Left in the record is the CDR3 DNA by itself, 42 bases read in frame from the first base. TCR cDNA was synthesized by 5'RACE template switching, through which a universal primer site and unique molecular identifiers were introduced. cDNA synthesis was primed from both the TCR alpha and TCR beta constant segments. Libraries were amplified in two PCR steps, with sample barcodes and sequencing adapters added in the second step. Sequencing of libraries was performed on Illumina HiSeq 2500 (2x100 bp) or NovaSeq (2x150 bp). From the authors' description of their analysis: Demultiplexing of reads and collapsing into UMI consensus sequences were performed with MIGEC, and V(D)J alignment was carried out with MiXCR. Vaccine-responding clonotypes were identified with edgeR using replicate PBMC samples, with FDR below 0.01 and a log2 fold change above 5 up to day 15 being required. Each bulk clonotype received a CD4 or CD8 identity based on whether the sequenced CD4 or CD8 repertoire contained that clonotype at higher abundance. The public reads were reprocessed in TCRdb via fastp at Q25 and MiXCR, keeping in-frame beta chains. CDR3 protein sequences are deduplicated, and each keeps its most common genes and DNA. The V and J calls here are based on TCRdb, not the publication. The sample has approximately 550,000 distinct CDR3 sequences on record, roughly 21% of them singletons. Of the sample, roughly 13% is held by the ten largest clones.

The label giving this sample's treatment or condition can be read as: live attenuated yellow fever vaccine strain. At each blood-draw timepoint, two biological replicates of bulk PBMCs were obtained. A standard Ficoll-Paque protocol was used to isolate PBMCs from peripheral blood. RNA was extracted with TriZol from bulk PBMCs, CD4 and CD8 fractions, and dextramer-positive and dextramer-negative fractions. The starting material was PBMCs, obtained 15 days after the yellow fever booster vaccination. The sequence derives from a man aged 30-40 years who received the YFV17D yellow fever vaccine. The sequence links TRBV12-3 or TRBV12-4 to TRBJ2-1, with 10 central nucleotides matching TRBD2. Read as DNA, the sequence is TGTGCCAGCAGTTGGAGGACTAGCGGAGCGGAGCAGTTCTTC. Its product reads: CASSWRTSGAEQFF.